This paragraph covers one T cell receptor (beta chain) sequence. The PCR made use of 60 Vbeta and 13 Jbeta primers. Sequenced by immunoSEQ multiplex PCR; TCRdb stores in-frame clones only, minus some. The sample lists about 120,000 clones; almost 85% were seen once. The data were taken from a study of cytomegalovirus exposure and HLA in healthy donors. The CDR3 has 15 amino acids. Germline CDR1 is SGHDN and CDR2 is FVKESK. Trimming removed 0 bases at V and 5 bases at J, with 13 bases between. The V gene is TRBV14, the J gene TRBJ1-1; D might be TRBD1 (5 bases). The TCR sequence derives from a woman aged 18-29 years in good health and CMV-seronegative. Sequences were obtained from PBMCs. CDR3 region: CASSQEGHSSTEAFF. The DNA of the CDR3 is TGTGCCAGCAGCCAAGAAGGACACTCCAGTACTGAAGCTTTCTTT. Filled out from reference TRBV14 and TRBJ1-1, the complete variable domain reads EAGVTQFPSHSVIEKGQTVTLRCDPISGHDNLYWYRRVMGKEIKFLLHFVKESKQDESGMPNNRFLAERTGGTYSTLKVQPAELEDSGVYFCASSQEGHSSTEAFFGQGTRLTVV.